The 27 T cell receptor beta chains given below trace back to one sample, sequenced in a study of prognosis after radiotherapy for stage I lung cancer. TCR beta CDR3 amplification from genomic DNA was performed by two-round multiplex PCR. TRBV and TRBJ genes each had their own specific primers in first-round PCR. TCRdb redid the calling of the multiplex PCR reads with MiXCR, one entry per CDR3 protein. The table includes approximately 25,000 distinct CDR3 sequences, 40% to 55% detected once. This sample comprised PBMCs, obtained before or after stereotactic body radiation therapy (not recorded which). These TCRs come from a donor at least 50 years old with non-small cell lung cancer.

On this clonotype: The junction and the germline gene differ at one end; a read error may be behind it. The chain recombines TRBV6-2 or TRBV6-3 with TRBJ2-7; no clear D gene. This CDR3 has 12 residues. Looked up from germline, CDR1 is MNHEY and CDR2 is SVGEGT. The CDR3 DNA follows: TGTGCCAGTAGTTACGTGTGGTACGAGCAGTACTTC. Amino acids: CASSYVWYEQYF.

This sequence joins TRBV7-3 and TRBJ1-5, with a tentative D call TRBD1 (5 bases). The CDR3 loop spans 16 amino acids. Trimming stripped 2 bases from V and 5 bases from J, with 16 bases between. Germline assignment: CDR1 SGHTA and CDR2 FQGTGA. CDR3 bases: TGTGCCAGCAGCTTAGGGAAGGGGAAAATCTATCAGCCCCAGCATTTT. Translated, it gives CASSLGKGKIYQPQHF.

On this clonotype: The junction departs from germline at one end; a sequencing error may be responsible. V usage is TRBV9 and J usage is TRBJ2-2; D call uncertain. Germline V CDR1 and CDR2: SGDLS, YYNGEE. This CDR3 comprises 13 residues. For the CDR3, the DNA is TGTGCCAGCAATAGGGCTTACACCGGTGATCTGCTTTTT. The encoded protein is CASNRAYTGDLLF.

This clonotype appeared many times. The chain has TRBV12-3 or TRBV12-4 and TRBJ2-1; 8 nucleotides agree with TRBD2. After removal of 2 bases from V and 3 bases from J, the junction contained 3 bases not matched to a gene. CDR3 length: 15 residues. CDR3 region: CASSLFGGVYNEQFF. The CDR3 nucleotides read TGTGCCAGCAGTTTATTCGGGGGGGTCTACAATGAGCAGTTCTTC.

There are many counts of this clonotype. The rearrangement joins TRBV2 to TRBJ2-5, with TRBD2 matching 14 bases. V lost 7 bases and J lost 5; bases outside the gene matches: 3. This CDR3 spans 14 amino acids. Germline V gives CDR1 SNHLY, CDR2 FYNNEI. The CDR3 sequence: CASKGLAGEETQYF. CDR3 nucleotide sequence: TGTGCCAGCAAGGGACTAGCGGGGGAGGAGACCCAGTACTTC.

Many counts were recorded for this clonotype. The chain joins TRBV4-2 to TRBJ2-1, with D tentatively TRBD1 or TRBD2 (5 bases each). This CDR3 comprises 16 residues. Trimming removed 0 bases at V and 6 bases at J, with 15 bases between. CDR1 is LGHNA and CDR2 is YNFKEQ in the germline V gene. CDR3 loop: CASSQEGETGGNEQFF. DNA of the CDR3: TGTGCCAGCAGCCAAGAAGGGGAGACTGGAGGCAATGAGCAGTTCTTC.

The rearrangement uses TRBV4-1 and TRBJ1-5; a weak D match, TRBD1 (6 bases). Germline V gene data show CDR1 as MGHRA and CDR2 as YSYEKL. V lost 9 bases, J lost 3 bases, and 15 bases lay in between. The CDR3 covers 14 residues. The CDR3 DNA reads as TGCGCCAGTAGGTTGGGGGGCCCCAATCAGCCCCAGCATTTT. Protein sequence: CASRLGGPNQPQHF.

To note about this clonotype: At one end the junction does not follow the germline gene, possibly because of a read error. J is TRBJ2-7 and V is TRBV6-8; D gene ambiguous. This CDR3 contains 14 residues. Germline values: CDR1 MNHGY, CDR2 SAAAGT. Written as DNA, the CDR3 is TGTGCCATCAGTTACTCGCGTTCGACCTACGAGCAGTACTTC. Residues: CAISYSRSTYEQYF.

Points on this clonotype: With a much larger clone just one base away, this may be a read error. The rearrangement uses TRBV10-3 and TRBJ1-4; D is uncertain. The CDR3 is made up of 16 amino acids. Trimming took 2 bases from V and 7 from J, leaving 17 bases between them. Per the germline V gene, CDR1 is ENHRY and CDR2 is SYGVKD. CDR3 sequence (DNA): TGTGCCATCAGTGAGGGGCGTGTGGGTAATGGTGAAAAACTGTTTTTT. It specifies CAISEGRVGNGEKLFF.

This clonotype appeared a few times. A much larger clone is a single base away; this may be a read error. CDR3 protein: CASSPDSGRRTEAFF. DNA of the CDR3: TGTGCCAGCAGCCCCGACAGTGGACGTAGGACTGAAGCTTTCTTT. This rearrangement joins TRBV7-8 to TRBJ1-1; possibly TRBD1 for D (5 bases). V was trimmed by 5 bases and J by 5 bases, leaving 18 bases between them. This CDR3 is built from 15 residues. Germline CDR1 SGHVS, CDR2 FQNEAQ.

This clonotype was detected ten times or more. The chain joins TRBV3-1 to TRBJ2-5; perhaps TRBD1 as D (6 bases). The length of the CDR3 is 15 residues. V shed 1 base and J shed 1 base, with 10 bases lying between them. Per germline, CDR1 LGHDT and CDR2 YNNKEL (reference sequence). CDR3 coding DNA: TGTGCCAGCAGCCAAGGGACAGTCCTCCAAGAGACCCAGTACTTC. As protein: CASSQGTVLQETQYF.

With regard to this clonotype: At one end the junction does not follow the germline gene, possibly because of a read error. V is TRBV12-3 or TRBV12-4 and J is TRBJ2-6; tentative D call: TRBD1 (5 bases). The CDR3 extends over 16 amino acids. The CDR3 spells CASSPVLGSGANVLAF. CDR3 coding DNA: TGTGCCAGCAGCCCCGTGTTGGGGTCTGGGGCCAACGTCCTGGCTTTC.

The chain uses TRBV6-1 and TRBJ1-5, with D hard to call. The CDR3 has 15 amino acids. V lost 10 bases and J 0 bases, leaving 16 bases between the germline ends. CDR1 is MNHNS and CDR2 is SASEGT in the germline V gene. The CDR3 DNA is TGTGCCATCTTATGGATAGCCGATAGCAATCAGCCCCAGCATTTT. It yields the protein CAILWIADSNQPQHF.

This clonotype was recorded only once. The chain couples TRBV6-1 to TRBJ2-7; 7 bases align to TRBD1. Per germline, CDR1 MNHNS and CDR2 SASEGT. This CDR3 has 11 amino acids. V lost 7 bases, J lost 5 bases, and 2 bases stayed unmatched. The CDR3 DNA reads as TGTGCCAGCACCCAGGGGGACGAGCAGTACTTC. It yields the protein CASTQGDEQYF.

This clonotype came up a few times. This sequence joins TRBV5-4 and TRBJ1-2, with unresolved D. Looked up from germline, CDR1 is SGHNT and CDR2 is YYREEE (reference sequence). This CDR3 is built from 16 residues. Deletions cut 6 bases from V and 4 bases from J, with 22 bases between. The CDR3 nucleotides read TGTGCCAGCATGATGACCGGGGAAGGATTGGGCTATGGCTACACCTTC. Translated: CASMMTGEGLGYGYTF.

In its sample, this clonotype ranks as medium-sized. DNA of the CDR3: TGTGCCAGCTACCGGGATCCCTACGAGCAGTACTTC. Residues: CASYRDPYEQYF. The chain couples TRBV6-1 to TRBJ2-7; D perhaps matches TRBD2 (5 bases). Looked up from germline, CDR1 is MNHNS and CDR2 is SASEGT. The CDR3 is 12 amino acids. Trimming cost V 8 bases and J 2 bases, with 10 bases left between them.

This clonotype was seen repeatedly, ten times or more. J is TRBJ2-3 and V is TRBV6-1; D unclear. Germline V lookup: CDR1 MNHNS, CDR2 SASEGT. The CDR3 is 16 amino acids. V was pared by 0 bases and J by 0 bases, with 10 bases between. The CDR3, as DNA: TGTGCCAGCAGTGAAGCGTCCGATCCTAGCACAGATACGCAGTATTTT. Its translation: CASSEASDPSTDTQYF.

This clonotype showed up just once. The junction does not match germline at one end; this may be a read error. The chain is built from TRBV9 and TRBJ2-3; TRBD2 matches at 9 bases. Germline values: CDR1 SGDLS, CDR2 YYNGEE. This CDR3 comprises 20 residues. CDR3 in amino acids: CASSQPAIRNSGRERDTQYF. The DNA for the CDR3 is TGCGCCAGCAGCCAACCTGCAATTAGGAATAGCGGGAGAGAAAGGGATACGCAGTATTTT. Together with reference TRBV9 and TRBJ2-3, the CDR3 gives the full variable domain: DSGVTQTPKHLITATGQRVTLRCSPRSGDLSVYWYQQSLDQGLQFLIQYYNGEERAKGNILERFSAQQFPDLHSELNLSSLELGDSALYFCASSQPAIRNSGRERDTQYFGPGTRLTVL.

As to this clonotype: Possible read error: a much larger clone is one base away. In DNA form, the CDR3 reads TGTGCCAGCAGTCGCCCGACAGGGATTACAGAGGCCCAGTACTTC. Amino acid sequence: CASSRPTGITEAQYF. The rearrangement uses TRBV28 and TRBJ2-5; 7 bases align to TRBD1. The CDR3 loop spans 15 amino acids. The germline V gene has CDR1 MDHEN and CDR2 SYDVKM.

This clonotype came up many times. The chain is built from TRBV9 and TRBJ2-5, with 7 bases matching TRBD2. Germline V gene data show CDR1 as SGDLS and CDR2 as YYNGEE. Trimming removed 4 bases from V and 1 base from J; junction bases left unmatched: 4. This CDR3 comprises 14 residues. This CDR3 is CASSPSSGQETQYF. The CDR3 DNA reads as TGTGCCAGCAGCCCTTCTAGCGGCCAAGAGACCCAGTACTTC.

This clonotype showed up many times. The chain combines TRBV5-5 with TRBJ2-7; 7 positions agree with TRBD1. Per germline, CDR1 SGHKS and CDR2 YYEKEE (reference sequence). The ends lost 2 bases at V and 2 bases at J; junction bases unmatched: 7. This CDR3 is built from 15 residues. This CDR3 is CASSLTDRAPYEQYF. The CDR3 DNA follows: TGTGCCAGCAGCTTAACAGACAGGGCCCCCTACGAGCAGTACTTC.

This clonotype was counted at least ten times. This chain connects TRBV25-1 to TRBJ2-2, with D unclear. Per the germline V gene, CDR1 is MGHDK and CDR2 is SYGVNS. V dropped 2 bases and J dropped 5 bases, with 12 bases sitting between them. There are 15 residues in the CDR3. The CDR3 protein is CASSEPGDLTGELFF. CDR3 DNA: TGTGCCAGCAGTGAACCTGGCGATCTAACCGGGGAGCTGTTTTTT.

This clonotype was seen at least ten times. V is TRBV20-1 and J is TRBJ2-7; D remains ambiguous. CDR1 is DFQATT, CDR2 SNEGSKA, per germline (reference sequence). The V end lost 1 base, the J end lost 0 bases, and 7 bases lay between the germline ends. The CDR3 spans 13 residues. DNA of the CDR3: TGCAGTGCTAGAGTTCCGGTCTCCTACGAGCAGTACTTC. It yields the protein CSARVPVSYEQYF.

In this sample, this clonotype turned up many times. The chain uses TRBV5-1 and TRBJ1-3; D is ambiguous. Germline-derived CDR1 and CDR2 are SGHRS and YFSETQ. The V and J ends lost 7 bases and 3 bases respectively, with 14 bases between them. The CDR3 contains 14 residues. The DNA for the CDR3 is TGCGCCAGCGCACCAGACGCCATTGGAAACACCATATATTTT. It encodes CASAPDAIGNTIYF.

CDR3 in DNA: TGTGCCAGCAGTGGATACCCGCAGAGCTCTGGAAACACCATATATTTT. Its translation: CASSGYPQSSGNTIYF. This chain joins TRBV12-3 or TRBV12-4 and TRBJ1-3; D is uncertain. With 5 bases removed from V and 0 bases from J, the gap between germline ends came to 14 bases. The CDR3 covers 16 residues.

This clonotype has at least ten counts. The gene calls are TRBV11-2 and TRBJ2-4, with D maybe TRBD2 (5 bases). CDR1 is SGHAT and CDR2 is FQNNGV in the germline V gene. The length of the CDR3 is 15 residues. With 0 bases removed from V and 0 bases from J, the gap between germline ends came to 6 bases. The DNA of the CDR3 is TGTGCCAGCAGCTTAGAGAGGGTAGCCAAAAACATTCAGTACTTC. Protein sequence: CASSLERVAKNIQYF.

On this clonotype: One junction end does not reproduce the germline sequence, and a read error may be involved. The chain carries TRBV15 and TRBJ1-4; TRBD1 is a possible D gene (5 bases). The CDR3 has 16 residues. In germline, CDR1 is LNHNV, CDR2 YYDKDF (reference sequence). In DNA form, the CDR3 reads TGTGCCACCAGCGGAGAGGGGAGGTCAACTAATGAAAAACTGTTTTTC. It specifies CATSGEGRSTNEKLFF.